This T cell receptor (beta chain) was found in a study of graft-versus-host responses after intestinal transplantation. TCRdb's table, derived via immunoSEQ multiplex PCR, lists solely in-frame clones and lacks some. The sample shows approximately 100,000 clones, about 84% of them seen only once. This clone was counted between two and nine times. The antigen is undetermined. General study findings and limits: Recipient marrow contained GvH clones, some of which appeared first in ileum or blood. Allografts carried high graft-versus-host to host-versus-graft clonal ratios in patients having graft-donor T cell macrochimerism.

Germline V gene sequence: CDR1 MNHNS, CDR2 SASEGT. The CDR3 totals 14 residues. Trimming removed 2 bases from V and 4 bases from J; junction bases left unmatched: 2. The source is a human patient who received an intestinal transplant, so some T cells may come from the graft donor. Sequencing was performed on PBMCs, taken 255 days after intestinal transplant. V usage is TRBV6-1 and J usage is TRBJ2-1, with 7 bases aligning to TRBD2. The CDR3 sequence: CASSELAEYNEQFF. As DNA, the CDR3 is TGTGCCAGCAGTGAACTAGCGGAGTACAATGAGCAGTTCTTC.